A single sample gave rise to the 31 T cell receptor beta chains below, sequenced in a study of cytomegalovirus exposure and HLA in healthy donors. Some clones are missing from TCRdb's copy, which holds only in-frame ones; the method was immunoSEQ multiplex PCR. The sample records approximately 150,000 clones, around nine tenths being singletons. The sequenced sample consisted of PBMCs. The receptors shown here come from a man younger than 35 in good health and CMV-seropositive.

The V call is TRBV27, the J call TRBJ2-5; TRBD1 matches at 7 bases. The germline V gene has CDR1 MNHEY and CDR2 SMNVEV (reference sequence). V lost 4 bases and J lost 3; bases outside the gene matches: 2. The CDR3 spans 13 residues. CDR3 loop: CASSWTGEETQYF. The CDR3 bases are TGTGCCAGCAGTTGGACAGGAGAAGAGACCCAGTACTTC.

This rearrangement joins TRBV9 to TRBJ2-5; 7 nucleotides line up with TRBD2. Trimming at V came to 3 bases and at J to 3 bases, leaving 11 bases not matched to a gene. In germline, CDR1 is SGDLS, CDR2 YYNGEE. The CDR3 is 16 amino acids. CDR3 nucleotides: TGTGCCAGCAGCGCCTGGCTAGCGGCGTCCGAAGAGACCCAGTACTTC. It encodes CASSAWLAASEETQYF.

The chain is built from TRBV27 and TRBJ2-5, with TRBD1 matching over 9 bases. With 5 bases clipped from V and 5 bases from J, the junction kept 12 bases outside the gene matches. This CDR3 is built from 16 residues. Germline loops: CDR1 MNHEY, CDR2 SMNVEV (reference sequence). The CDR3 DNA sequence: TGTGCCAGCAGTAGACGAGACAGGGGGACAGGGGAGACCCAGTACTTC. Protein: CASSRRDRGTGETQYF.

The gene calls are TRBV5-1 and TRBJ2-2, with D possibly being TRBD1 (6 bases). This CDR3 contains 13 residues. Per germline, CDR1 SGHRS and CDR2 YFSETQ. V lost 7 bases and J 6 bases, leaving 13 bases between the germline ends. CDR3 region: CASSYRVAGELFF. DNA for the CDR3: TGCGCCAGCTCGTACAGGGTTGCCGGGGAGCTGTTTTTT.

The J gene is TRBJ2-7, the V gene TRBV19; D is possibly TRBD1 (5 bases). This CDR3 has 15 amino acids. V lost 5 bases to trimming and J lost 3 bases, with 17 bases between them. The germline gives CDR1 LNHDA, CDR2 SQIVND (reference sequence). The CDR3 coding sequence is TGTGCCAGTAGTCCAAGGGGCTCTTATTACTACGAGCAGTACTTC. Translation: CASSPRGSYYYEQYF.

The chain uses TRBV14 and TRBJ2-1; 9 bases are a match to TRBD2. With V trimmed by 1 base and J by 8 bases, 3 bases remained unmatched. Germline values: CDR1 SGHDN, CDR2 FVKESK. The CDR3 covers 14 residues. CDR3 sequence (DNA): TGTGCCAGCAGCCAAGGCGGGAGGGTCTATGAGCAGTTCTTC. Translated: CASSQGGRVYEQFF.

Regarding this clone: Other nucleotide sequences from this sample produce the same CDR3. The chain combines TRBV5-6 with TRBJ1-5, with TRBD1 matching 9 bases. Germline CDR1 reads SGHDT; CDR2 reads YYEEEE. The CDR3 is 15 amino acids. The trim removed 0 bases at V and 4 bases at J, leaving 2 bases unmatched. CDR3 DNA sequence: TGTGCCAGCAGCTTGGGGGACAGGGCTAATCAGCCCCAGCATTTT. Protein: CASSLGDRANQPQHF.

In its sample, this clone was seen once. V and J are TRBV5-6 and TRBJ2-5, with 10 bases matching TRBD2. The germline V gene encodes CDR1 SGHDT and CDR2 YYEEEE. The CDR3 loop spans 15 amino acids. The ends lost 2 bases at V and 4 bases at J; junction bases unmatched: 5. CDR3 protein: CASSFLAGVRETQYF. The CDR3 DNA reads TGTGCCAGCAGCTTTCTAGCGGGAGTTAGAGAGACCCAGTACTTC. The full variable domain, in which reference TRBV5-6 and TRBJ2-5 provide the parts outside the CDR3, is DAGVTQSPTHLIKTRGQQVTLRCSPKSGHDTVSWYQQALGQGPQFIFQYYEEEERQRGNFPDRFSGHQFPNYSSELNVNALLLGDSALYLCASSFLAGVRETQYFGPGTRLLVL.

The chain is built from TRBV10-3 and TRBJ1-2; D is possibly TRBD1 (6 bases). Germline lookup yields CDR1 ENHRY and CDR2 SYGVKD. The CDR3 is 15 residues long. Trimming took off 1 base at V and 2 bases at J, with 11 bases between the two ends. The CDR3 nucleotides are TGTGCCATCAGTGAGTACGGAGGACAGAACTATGGCTACACCTTC. It specifies CAISEYGGQNYGYTF.

V gene TRBV20-1 combines with J gene TRBJ1-1, with a weak D call TRBD1 (5 bases). The V end was cut by 6 bases, the J end by 9 bases, with 14 bases between. Looked up from germline, CDR1 is DFQATT and CDR2 is SNEGSKA (reference sequence). The CDR3 spans 11 residues. As DNA, the CDR3 is TGCAGTGCATCCGGACGGGGGAAAGCTTTCTTT. As protein: CSASGRGKAFF.

V is TRBV6-6 and J is TRBJ2-7, with 7 bases aligning to TRBD1. Trimming at V came to 2 bases and at J to 6 bases, leaving 7 bases not matched to a gene. Germline assignment: CDR1 MNHNY and CDR2 SVGAGI (reference sequence). This CDR3 has 14 residues. CDR3 in DNA: TGTGCCAGCAGTTACACCCCGACAGGGCCCGAGCAGTACTTC. It encodes CASSYTPTGPEQYF.

The chain combines TRBV6-5 with TRBJ2-7; D is possibly TRBD1 (5 bases). Deletions cut 0 bases from V and 2 bases from J, with 11 bases between. The CDR3 covers 15 residues. Germline CDR1 MNHEY, CDR2 SVGAGI. CDR3 coding DNA: TGTGCCAGCAGTTACTCGGGGCAGGATACCTACGAGCAGTACTTC. Its protein product is CASSYSGQDTYEQYF.

The chain is built from TRBV18 and TRBJ1-1; D is unresolved. V was cut by 2 bases and J by 3 bases, with 7 bases left in between. The germline CDR1 and CDR2 sequences are KGHSH and LQKENI. The CDR3 loop spans 13 amino acids. The CDR3 region is CASSPTGDTEAFF. The DNA of the CDR3 is TGTGCCAGCTCACCAACTGGAGACACTGAAGCTTTCTTT.

V is TRBV9 and J is TRBJ2-7; D remains unclear. V was clipped by 6 bases and J by 3 bases, with 16 bases between them. Germline loops: CDR1 SGDLS, CDR2 YYNGEE. This CDR3 comprises 14 residues. This CDR3 is CASNPSHLDYEQYF. The DNA of the CDR3 is TGTGCCAGCAACCCGTCTCACTTAGACTACGAGCAGTACTTC.

This rearrangement joins TRBV5-1 to TRBJ2-5; 10 bases align to TRBD1. With V trimmed by 4 bases and J by 5 bases, 8 bases remained unmatched. The CDR3 contains 15 residues. Germline V gene lookup returns CDR1 SGHRS and CDR2 YFSETQ. CDR3 protein: CASSDGQGGWETQYF. The CDR3 DNA sequence: TGCGCCAGCAGCGACGGACAGGGGGGATGGGAGACCCAGTACTTC.

Remarks on this clone: At one end the junction does not follow the germline gene, possibly because of a read error. The chain carries TRBV6-6 and TRBJ1-4; tentative D call: TRBD1 (6 bases). The CDR3 loop spans 15 amino acids. Germline CDR1 reads MNHNY; CDR2 reads SVGAGI (reference sequence). CDR3 coding DNA: TGTGCCAGCAGTTACTTGGGGACAACCAATGAAAAACTGTTTTTT. This sequence encodes CASSYLGTTNEKLFF.

The chain carries TRBV5-1 and TRBJ2-7; D remains ambiguous. Germline assignment: CDR1 SGHRS and CDR2 YFSETQ. V shed 3 bases and J shed 6 bases, with 7 bases lying between them. CDR3 length: 11 residues. CDR3 sequence (DNA): TGCGCCAGCAGCTCTACGGGCGAGCAGTACTTC. This encodes CASSSTGEQYF.

The chain couples TRBV19 to TRBJ2-7, with a weak D call TRBD2 (6 bases). Germline-derived CDR1 and CDR2 are LNHDA and SQIVND (reference sequence). This CDR3 comprises 13 residues. V was trimmed by 5 bases and J by 2 bases, leaving 10 bases between them. This chain's CDR3 is CASSFGEAYEQYF. CDR3 nucleotide sequence: TGTGCCAGTAGTTTTGGGGAGGCCTACGAGCAGTACTTC.

V and J are TRBV25-1 and TRBJ2-7; the match to TRBD1 covers 8 bases. CDR1 MGHDK and CDR2 SYGVNS come from the germline V gene. The length of the CDR3 is 14 residues. J was trimmed by 3 bases and V by 4 bases; bases with no gene match: 5. In DNA, the CDR3 is TGTGCCAGCAGTGCAGGGGGCTTCTACTACGAGCAGTACTTC. This translates into CASSAGGFYYEQYF.

This clone turned up a few times. The chain joins TRBV6-5 to TRBJ1-1, with no clear D. The germline CDR1 and CDR2 sequences are MNHEY and SVGAGI. This CDR3 is 13 amino acids long. V shed 5 bases and J shed 4 bases, with 11 bases lying between them. The DNA for the CDR3 is TGTGCCAGCAGTCGCGGCCAAGGCACTGAAGCTTTCTTT. This sequence encodes CASSRGQGTEAFF.

This chain links TRBV5-1 with TRBJ2-1, with 11 nucleotides matching TRBD2. CDR1 and CDR2 from the germline V gene are SGHRS and YFSETQ. The V segment lost 7 bases and the J segment 3 bases; nucleotides outside the gene matches: 12. The CDR3 totals 17 residues. For the CDR3, the DNA is TGCGCCAGCCGCCAGAGAACCGGGACTAGCGGCTACAATGAGCAGTTCTTC. It codes for CASRQRTGTSGYNEQFF.

The rearrangement uses TRBV2 and TRBJ2-3; maybe TRBD1 (5 bases). Trimming shortened V by 6 bases and J by 4 bases, and 17 bases separated the two germline ends. In germline, CDR1 is SNHLY, CDR2 FYNNEI. CDR3 size: 15 residues. CDR3 in DNA: TGTGCCAGCAGGGAACAGGCCGCCCCGGCAGATACGCAGTATTTT. Amino acids: CASREQAAPADTQYF.

The chain joins TRBV5-1 to TRBJ1-1; no clear D gene. Germline values: CDR1 SGHRS, CDR2 YFSETQ. The CDR3 has 14 residues. V was cut by 1 base and J by 0 bases, with 7 bases left in between. The CDR3 bases are TGCGCCAGCAGCTTGACAGCAATGAACACTGAAGCTTTCTTT. It specifies CASSLTAMNTEAFF.

This clone was observed once. The chain combines TRBV9 with TRBJ1-2; D ambiguous. Germline assignment: CDR1 SGDLS and CDR2 YYNGEE. The V gene lost 2 bases and the J gene lost 0 bases, with 23 bases spanning the gap. The CDR3 is 19 residues long. In DNA form, the CDR3 reads TGTGCCAGCAGCGTCGGACTGGCGATTGACCAGCCCTCTAACTATGGCTACACCTTC. Amino acid sequence: CASSVGLAIDQPSNYGYTF.

This rearrangement joins TRBV18 to TRBJ1-6; the D gene is possibly TRBD1 (5 bases). Germline loops: CDR1 KGHSH, CDR2 LQKENI. This CDR3 has 15 residues. V was shortened by 2 bases and J by 10 bases, with 15 bases between the two germline ends. CDR3 in DNA: TGTGCCAGCTCACCAATCACAGGAACGGGCTCACCCCTCCACTTT. Protein: CASSPITGTGSPLHF. The complete variable domain, with remaining parts taken from reference TRBV18 and TRBJ1-6, reads NAGVMQNPRHLVRRRGQEARLRCSPMKGHSHVYWYRQLPEEGLKFMVYLQKENIIDESGMPKERFSAEFPKEGPSILRIQQVVRGDSAAYFCASSPITGTGSPLHFGNGTRLTVT.

The CDR3 region has the DNA TGCGCCAGCAGCCGAGGACAGGTCGGGGAAGCTTTCTTT. It encodes CASSRGQVGEAFF. The rearrangement joins TRBV5-1 to TRBJ1-1; the match to TRBD1 covers 7 bases. CDR3 length equals 13 residues. Trimming at V came to 4 bases and at J to 8 bases, leaving 8 bases not matched to a gene. Germline CDR1 is SGHRS and CDR2 is YFSETQ.

This sequence joins TRBV7-2 and TRBJ2-7; TRBD2 agrees at 8 bases. CDR1 SGHTA and CDR2 FQGNSA come from the germline V gene. With 3 bases clipped from V and 1 base from J, the junction kept 2 bases outside the gene matches. The CDR3 sequence is 14 residues long. CDR3 in amino acids: CASSFTGGSYEQYF. In DNA form, the CDR3 reads TGTGCCAGCAGCTTTACGGGGGGGTCCTACGAGCAGTACTTC.

The gene calls are TRBV4-1 and TRBJ2-2; a possible D gene is TRBD2 (5 bases). This CDR3 comprises 17 residues. The germline gives CDR1 MGHRA, CDR2 YSYEKL. V was clipped by 0 bases and J by 5 bases, with 16 bases between them. The CDR3: CASSQETYGIYTGELFF. CDR3 DNA: TGCGCCAGCAGCCAAGAGACTTACGGGATCTATACCGGGGAGCTGTTTTTT.

The count of this clone is one. The J gene is TRBJ1-5, the V gene TRBV30; D is unclear. The CDR3 spans 12 residues. With 3 bases removed from V and 3 bases from J, the gap between germline ends came to 6 bases. The germline gives CDR1 GTSNPN, CDR2 SVGIG (reference sequence). The CDR3 coding sequence is TGTGCCTGGAGCCTCTTCAATCAGCCCCAGCATTTT. Protein: CAWSLFNQPQHF. The variable domain in full, completed from reference TRBV30 and TRBJ1-5, reads SQTIHQWPATLVQPVGSPLSLECTVEGTSNPNLYWYRQAAGRGLQLLFYSVGIGQISSEVPQNLSASRPQDRQFILSSKKLLLSDSGFYLCAWSLFNQPQHFGDGTRLSIL.

The sample holds a few counts of this clone. The rearrangement uses TRBV5-1 and TRBJ2-2, with D hard to call. Looked up from germline, CDR1 is SGHRS and CDR2 is YFSETQ. Between the trimmed V and J ends, which lost 1 base and 0 bases, there was a span of 10 bases. This CDR3 contains 16 residues. CDR3 amino acids: CASSLFSGSNTGELFF. The CDR3 DNA is TGCGCCAGCAGCTTGTTCTCAGGTTCGAACACCGGGGAGCTGTTTTTT.

This clone was recorded once. The chain employs TRBV6-1 and TRBJ1-2, with TRBD1 matching 8 bases. Germline values: CDR1 MNHNS, CDR2 SASEGT. V lost 0 bases and J lost 4; bases outside the gene matches: 7. The CDR3 totals 16 residues. The CDR3 DNA follows: TGTGCCAGCAGTGAAGCGTCAGGGGGCGGAGGCTATGGCTACACCTTC. Its translation is CASSEASGGGGYGYTF.